This TCR beta chain derives from a study of OX40 agonist ivuxolimab in advanced cancers. Study summary: Patients enrolled in dose escalation were diagnosed with hepatocellular carcinoma, melanoma, renal cell or head and neck cancer.

Whole-study findings and limits: Relative to CD4+ cells, CD8+ T cells on average had more expanded clones.

TCRdb's copy holds only in-frame clones and misses some; the assay was immunoSEQ multiplex PCR. The table lists fewer than 85,000 clones, over 90% of them singletons. Patients were ruled out by autoimmune disease history or systemic immunosuppression. Comments on this clone: Its antigen remains unidentified.

Per the germline V gene, CDR1 is SEHNR and CDR2 is FQNEAQ (reference sequence). The CDR3 is 14 residues long. The V end was cut by 2 bases, the J end by 2 bases, with 10 bases between. This sequence was found in an adult with an advanced solid tumor such as melanoma, head and neck, liver or kidney cancer. The sequences come from CD4+ or CD8+ T cells sorted from blood, collected in a trial of the OX40 agonist ivuxolimab. This chain joins TRBV7-9 and TRBJ2-7; D possibly corresponds to TRBD1 (8 bases). CDR3 amino acids: CASSLTGGAYEQYF. The CDR3 nucleotides are TGTGCCAGCAGCTTAACAGGGGGGGCCTACGAGCAGTACTTC.